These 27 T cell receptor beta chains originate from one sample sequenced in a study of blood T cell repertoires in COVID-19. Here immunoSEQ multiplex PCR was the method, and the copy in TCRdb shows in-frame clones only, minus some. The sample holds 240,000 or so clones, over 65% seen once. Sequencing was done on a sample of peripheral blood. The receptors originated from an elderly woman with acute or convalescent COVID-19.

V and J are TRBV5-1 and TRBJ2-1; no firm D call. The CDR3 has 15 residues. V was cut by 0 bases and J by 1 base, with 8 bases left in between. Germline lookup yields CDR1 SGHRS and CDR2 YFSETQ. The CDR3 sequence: CASSLERTSYNEQFF. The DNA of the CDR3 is TGCGCCAGCAGCTTGGAACGCACATCCTACAATGAGCAGTTCTTC.

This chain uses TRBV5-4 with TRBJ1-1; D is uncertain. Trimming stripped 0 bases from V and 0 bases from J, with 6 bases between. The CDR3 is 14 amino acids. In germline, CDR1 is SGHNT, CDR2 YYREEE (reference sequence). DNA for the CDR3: TGTGCCAGCAGCTTGGAACAGATGAACACTGAAGCTTTCTTT. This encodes CASSLEQMNTEAFF. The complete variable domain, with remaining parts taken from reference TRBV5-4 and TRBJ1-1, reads ETGVTQSPTHLIKTRGQQVTLRCSSQSGHNTVSWYQQALGQGPQFIFQYYREEENGRGNFPPRFSGLQFPNYSSELNVNALELDDSALYLCASSLEQMNTEAFFGQGTRLTVV.

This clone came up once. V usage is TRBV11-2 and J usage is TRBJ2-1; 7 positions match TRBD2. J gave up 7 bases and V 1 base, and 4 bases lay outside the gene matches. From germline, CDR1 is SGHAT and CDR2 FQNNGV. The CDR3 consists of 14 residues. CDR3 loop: CASSLGTSENEQFF. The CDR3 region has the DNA TGTGCCAGCAGCTTAGGGACTAGTGAAAATGAGCAGTTCTTC.

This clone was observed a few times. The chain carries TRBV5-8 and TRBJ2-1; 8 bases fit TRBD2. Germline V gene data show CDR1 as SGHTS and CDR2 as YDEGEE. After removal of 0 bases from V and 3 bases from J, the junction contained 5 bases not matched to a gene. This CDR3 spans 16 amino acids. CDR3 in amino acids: CASSLAGTRIYNEQFF. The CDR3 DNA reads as TGTGCCAGCAGCTTGGCCGGGACTAGGATCTACAATGAGCAGTTCTTC.

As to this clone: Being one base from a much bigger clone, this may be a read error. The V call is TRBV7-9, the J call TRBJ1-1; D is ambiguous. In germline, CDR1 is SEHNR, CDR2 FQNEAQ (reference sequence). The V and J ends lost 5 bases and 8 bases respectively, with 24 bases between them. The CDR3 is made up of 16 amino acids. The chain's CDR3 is CASSPESTLIRTEAFF. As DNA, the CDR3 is TGTGCCAGCAGCCCGGAGTCAACCCTGATTCGTACAGAAGCTTTCTTT.

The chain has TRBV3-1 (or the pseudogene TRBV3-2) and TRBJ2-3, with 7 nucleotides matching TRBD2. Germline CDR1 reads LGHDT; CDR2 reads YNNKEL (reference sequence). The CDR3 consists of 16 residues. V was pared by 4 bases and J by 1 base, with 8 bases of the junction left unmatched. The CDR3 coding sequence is TGTGCCAGCAGCCCCGCAGCGGGAACTGGCACAGATACGCAGTATTTT. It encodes CASSPAAGTGTDTQYF.

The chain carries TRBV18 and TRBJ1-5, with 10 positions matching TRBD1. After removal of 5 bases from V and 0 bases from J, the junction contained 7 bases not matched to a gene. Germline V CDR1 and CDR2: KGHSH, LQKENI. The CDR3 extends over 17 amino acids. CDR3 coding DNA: TGTGCCAGCTCAGGACAGGGGGGACCTTATAGCAATCAGCCCCAGCATTTT. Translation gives CASSGQGGPYSNQPQHF.

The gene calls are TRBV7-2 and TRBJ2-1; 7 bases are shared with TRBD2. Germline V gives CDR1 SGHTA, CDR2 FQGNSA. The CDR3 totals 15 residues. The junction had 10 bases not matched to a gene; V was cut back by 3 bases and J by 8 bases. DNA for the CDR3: TGTGCCAGCAGCTTGCCCGAGGCGGGAGTCGATGAGCAGTTCTTC. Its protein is CASSLPEAGVDEQFF.

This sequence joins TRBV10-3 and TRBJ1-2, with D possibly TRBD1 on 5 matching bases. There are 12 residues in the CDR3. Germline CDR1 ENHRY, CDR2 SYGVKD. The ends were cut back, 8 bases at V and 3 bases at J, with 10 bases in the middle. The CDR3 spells CAISWGDYGYTF. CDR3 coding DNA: TGTGCCATCTCCTGGGGGGACTATGGCTACACCTTC.

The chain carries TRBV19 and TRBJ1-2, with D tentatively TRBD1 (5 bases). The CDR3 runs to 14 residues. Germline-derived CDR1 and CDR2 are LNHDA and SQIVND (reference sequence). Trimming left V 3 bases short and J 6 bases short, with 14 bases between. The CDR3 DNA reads TGTGCCAGTAGTATCCGGGGACTCATCGATGGCTACACCTTC. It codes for CASSIRGLIDGYTF.

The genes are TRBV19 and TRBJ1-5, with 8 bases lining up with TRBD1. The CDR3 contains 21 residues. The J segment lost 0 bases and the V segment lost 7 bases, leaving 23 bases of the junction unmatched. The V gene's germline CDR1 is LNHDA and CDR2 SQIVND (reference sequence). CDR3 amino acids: CASTPGGGRGHYPHSNQPQHF. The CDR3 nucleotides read TGTGCCAGTACCCCGGGTGGGGGCAGGGGGCATTACCCGCATAGCAATCAGCCCCAGCATTTT.

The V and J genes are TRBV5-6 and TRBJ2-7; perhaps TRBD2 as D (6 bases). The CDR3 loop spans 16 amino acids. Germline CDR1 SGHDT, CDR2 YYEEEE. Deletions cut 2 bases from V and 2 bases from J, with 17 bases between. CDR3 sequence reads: CASSFVRGSTTYEQYF. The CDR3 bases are TGTGCCAGCAGCTTCGTGCGGGGATCCACTACCTACGAGCAGTACTTC. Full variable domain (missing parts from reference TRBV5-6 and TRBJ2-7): DAGVTQSPTHLIKTRGQQVTLRCSPKSGHDTVSWYQQALGQGPQFIFQYYEEEERQRGNFPDRFSGHQFPNYSSELNVNALLLGDSALYLCASSFVRGSTTYEQYFGPGTRLTVT.

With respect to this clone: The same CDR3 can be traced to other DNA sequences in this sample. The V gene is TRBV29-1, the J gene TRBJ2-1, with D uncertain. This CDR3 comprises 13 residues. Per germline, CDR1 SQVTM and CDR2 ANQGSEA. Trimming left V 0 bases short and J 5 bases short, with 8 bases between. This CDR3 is CSVEDRLHNEQFF. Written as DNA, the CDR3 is TGCAGCGTTGAAGATCGACTGCACAATGAGCAGTTCTTC.

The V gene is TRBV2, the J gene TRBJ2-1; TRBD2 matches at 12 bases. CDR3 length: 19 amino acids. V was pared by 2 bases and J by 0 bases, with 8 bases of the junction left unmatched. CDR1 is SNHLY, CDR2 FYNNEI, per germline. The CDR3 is CASSEPTSGRLSSYNEQFF. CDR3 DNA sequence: TGTGCCAGCAGTGAACCTACTAGCGGGAGGCTCAGCTCCTACAATGAGCAGTTCTTC.

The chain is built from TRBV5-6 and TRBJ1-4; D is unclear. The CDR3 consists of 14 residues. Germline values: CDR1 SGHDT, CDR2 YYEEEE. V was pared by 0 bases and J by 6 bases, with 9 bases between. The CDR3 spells CASSLGVRDEKLFF. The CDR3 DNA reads TGTGCCAGCAGCTTGGGCGTGAGAGATGAAAAACTGTTTTTT.

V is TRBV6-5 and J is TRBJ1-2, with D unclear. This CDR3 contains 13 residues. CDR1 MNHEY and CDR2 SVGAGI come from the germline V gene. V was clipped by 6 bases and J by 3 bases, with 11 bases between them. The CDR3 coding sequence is TGTGCCAGCAGCTTATATGGGCACTATGGCTACACCTTC. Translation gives CASSLYGHYGYTF.

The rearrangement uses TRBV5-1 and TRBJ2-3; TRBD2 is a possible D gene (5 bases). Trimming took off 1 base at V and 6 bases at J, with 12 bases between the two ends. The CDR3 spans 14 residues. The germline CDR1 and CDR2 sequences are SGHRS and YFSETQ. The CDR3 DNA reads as TGCGCCAGCAGCTTGAGGAGCGGAGCTGATACGCAGTATTTT. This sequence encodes CASSLRSGADTQYF. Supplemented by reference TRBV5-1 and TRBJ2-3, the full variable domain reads KAGVTQTPRYLIKTRGQQVTLSCSPISGHRSVSWYQQTPGQGLQFLFEYFSETQRNKGNFPGRFSGRQFSNSRSEMNVSTLELGDSALYLCASSLRSGADTQYFGPGTRLTVL.

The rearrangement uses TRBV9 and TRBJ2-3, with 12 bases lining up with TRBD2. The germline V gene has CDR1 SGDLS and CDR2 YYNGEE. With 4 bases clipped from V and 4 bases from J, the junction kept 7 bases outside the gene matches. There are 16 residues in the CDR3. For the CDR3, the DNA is TGTGCCAGCAGCCCGCCTAGCGGGGGGGTAGCAGATACGCAGTATTTT. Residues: CASSPPSGGVADTQYF.

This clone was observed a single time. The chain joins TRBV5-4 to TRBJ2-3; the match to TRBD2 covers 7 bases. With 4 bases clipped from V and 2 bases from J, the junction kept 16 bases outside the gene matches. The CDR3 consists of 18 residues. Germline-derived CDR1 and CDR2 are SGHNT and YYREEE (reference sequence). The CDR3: CASSAKPRRGGNTDTQYF. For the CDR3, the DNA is TGTGCCAGCAGCGCAAAACCCAGGAGGGGAGGGAACACAGATACGCAGTATTTT.

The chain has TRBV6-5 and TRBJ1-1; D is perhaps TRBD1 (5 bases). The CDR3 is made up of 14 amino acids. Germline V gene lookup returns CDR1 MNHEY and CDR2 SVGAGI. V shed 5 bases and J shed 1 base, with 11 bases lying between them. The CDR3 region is CASSIQTENTEAFF. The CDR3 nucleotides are TGTGCCAGCAGTATTCAGACAGAGAACACTGAAGCTTTCTTT.

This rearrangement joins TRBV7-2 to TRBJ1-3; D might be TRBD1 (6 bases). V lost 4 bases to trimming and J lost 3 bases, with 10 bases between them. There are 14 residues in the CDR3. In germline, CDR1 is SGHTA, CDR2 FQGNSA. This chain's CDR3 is CASSSRTVGNTIYF. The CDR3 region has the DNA TGTGCCAGCAGCTCCAGGACAGTTGGAAACACCATATATTTT.

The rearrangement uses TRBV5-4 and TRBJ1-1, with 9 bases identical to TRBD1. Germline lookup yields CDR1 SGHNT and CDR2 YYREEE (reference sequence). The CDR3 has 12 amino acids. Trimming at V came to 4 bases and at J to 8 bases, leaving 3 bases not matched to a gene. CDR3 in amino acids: CASSRGQGEAFF. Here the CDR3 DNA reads TGTGCCAGCAGCCGAGGACAGGGGGAAGCTTTCTTT.

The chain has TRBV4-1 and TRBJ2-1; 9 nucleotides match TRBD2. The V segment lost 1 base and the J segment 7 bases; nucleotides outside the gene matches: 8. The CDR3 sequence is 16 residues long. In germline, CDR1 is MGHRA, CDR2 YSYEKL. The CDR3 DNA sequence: TGCGCCAGCAGCCAAGTAGTTGCGGGAGGGGGTAATGAGCAGTTCTTC. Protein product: CASSQVVAGGGNEQFF.

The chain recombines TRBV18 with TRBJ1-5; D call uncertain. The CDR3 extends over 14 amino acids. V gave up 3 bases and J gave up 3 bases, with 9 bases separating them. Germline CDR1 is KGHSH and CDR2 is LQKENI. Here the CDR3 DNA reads TGTGCCAGCTCACCGGGCCAGATCAATCAGCCCCAGCATTTT. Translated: CASSPGQINQPQHF.

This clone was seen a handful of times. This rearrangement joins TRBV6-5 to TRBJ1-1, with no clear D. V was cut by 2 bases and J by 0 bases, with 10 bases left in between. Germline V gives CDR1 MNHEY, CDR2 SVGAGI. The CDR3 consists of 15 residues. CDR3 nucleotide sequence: TGTGCCAGCAGTTACCAGGTGGAAATGAACACTGAAGCTTTCTTT. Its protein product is CASSYQVEMNTEAFF.

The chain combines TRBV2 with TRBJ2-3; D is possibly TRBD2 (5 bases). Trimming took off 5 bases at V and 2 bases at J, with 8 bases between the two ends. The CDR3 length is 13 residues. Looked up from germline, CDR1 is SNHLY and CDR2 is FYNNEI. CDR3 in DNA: TGTGCCAGCAGTAGCGGAAACACAGATACGCAGTATTTT. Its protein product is CASSSGNTDTQYF.

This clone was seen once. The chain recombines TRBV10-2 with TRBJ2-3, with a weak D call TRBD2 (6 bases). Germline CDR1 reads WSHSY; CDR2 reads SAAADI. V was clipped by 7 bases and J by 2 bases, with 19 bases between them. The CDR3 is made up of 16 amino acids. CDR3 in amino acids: CASTWSGLSNTDTQYF. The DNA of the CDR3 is TGCGCCAGCACTTGGTCGGGACTGTCAAACACAGATACGCAGTATTTT.